This T cell receptor beta chain was sequenced during a study of human T cells and chemical hapten exposure. Study context: All through the approximately 24-week study, the scalp of each patient received diphenylcyclopropenone doses weekly. Variation in per-sample TCR yields came mainly from small pooled library volume differences.

TCRdb re-derived calls from the RACE reads in MiXCR, one entry per CDR3 protein. This table has around 120,000 distinct CDR3 sequences, roughly 13% appearing once. In regard to this clonotype: What it binds is not known.

Documented time point: patch test 1, 2 weeks after DPC sensitization. Treatment here: therapeutic diphenylcyclopropenone sensitization with weekly scalp DPC. The CDR3 runs to 13 residues. Germline V lookup: CDR1 WSHSY, CDR2 SAAADI. Between the trimmed V and J ends, which lost 5 bases and 5 bases, there was a span of 10 bases. Study-level results: Clustering by CDR3 similarity yielded significantly more large clusters from expanded TCRs than controls. Following DPC sensitization, TCRs present above 1 in 1000 frequency showed no change.

The sample was whole blood, taken in connection with sensitization to the hapten diphenylcyclopropenone (DPC). The rearrangement joins TRBV10-2 to TRBJ1-5; D not certain. The source is a man aged 18 to 29 with alopecia areata. Some clones in this sample may be carry-over from other donors' samples. In DNA form, the CDR3 reads TGCGCCAGCAGTAAGGGTGGCGATCAGCCCCAGCATTTT. Encoded protein: CASSKGGDQPQHF.